A single T cell receptor beta chain is shown here with its context. Its target is unknown. Library construction involved attaching unique molecular identifiers to individual cDNA molecules, which allowed quantitative, reproducible TCR counting. In TCRdb, the RACE reads were re-called with MiXCR into one record per CDR3 protein. The sample has under 450,000 distinct CDR3 sequences; about 6% are singletons. This sample is part of a study of human T cells and chemical hapten exposure. Described time point: patch test 2, 6 weeks after DPC sensitization. The treatment is: therapeutic diphenylcyclopropenone sensitization with weekly scalp DPC. Every patch test was put on after a blood sample was taken. Broader study findings: The study found expanded TCRs formed significantly more large CDR3 similarity clusters than controls. PT1 expanded TCR counts correlated positively with patch test score.

The CDR3 is 17 residues long. The germline CDR1 and CDR2 sequences are LGHNA and YSLEER. V gave up 0 bases and J gave up 1 base; unmatched junction bases: 6. The V gene is TRBV4-3, the J gene TRBJ2-3, with TRBD2 identical over 8 bases. Here the sequenced sample was whole blood, taken in connection with sensitization to the hapten diphenylcyclopropenone (DPC). This clonotype was obtained from a woman aged 18-29 years with alopecia areata. Some clones in this sample may be carry-over from other donors' samples. In DNA form, the CDR3 reads TGCGCCAGCAGCCAAGAAGGTAGCGGGGTCGGCACAGATACGCAGTATTTT. Amino acid sequence: CASSQEGSGVGTDTQYF.